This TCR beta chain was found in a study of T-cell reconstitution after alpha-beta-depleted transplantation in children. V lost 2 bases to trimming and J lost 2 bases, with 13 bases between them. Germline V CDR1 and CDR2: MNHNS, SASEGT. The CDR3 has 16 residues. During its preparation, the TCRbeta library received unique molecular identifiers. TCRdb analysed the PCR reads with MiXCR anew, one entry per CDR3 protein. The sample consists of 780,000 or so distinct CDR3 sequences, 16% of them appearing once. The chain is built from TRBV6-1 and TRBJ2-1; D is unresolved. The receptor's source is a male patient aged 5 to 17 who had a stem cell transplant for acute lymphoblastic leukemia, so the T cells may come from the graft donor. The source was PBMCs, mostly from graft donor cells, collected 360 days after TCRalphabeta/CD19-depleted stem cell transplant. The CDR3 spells CASSESVSVAYNEQFF. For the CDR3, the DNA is TGTGCCAGCAGTGAATCGGTCTCAGTGGCCTACAATGAGCAGTTCTTC.